The table lists the clone carrying this TCR beta chain with a count of one. This sample was taken from a study of blood T cell repertoires in COVID-19. As for the study in general: The study drew acute and convalescent COVID-19 samples from the United States, Italy and Spain. PBMCs, B-cell-depleted T cells, or T cells provided the cDNA or gDNA that made up the material.

Under the authors' procedure: Scientists estimated how many nucleated cells there were by amplifying reference gene primers. Generated by immunoSEQ multiplex PCR, the TCRdb table keeps only in-frame clones and is missing some. From that table come the V and J calls and clone size; the DNA was used to work out D and trimming. The sample yields a few hundred thousand clones, 80% to 90% seen once. The ends were cut back, 0 bases at V and 2 bases at J, with 8 bases in the middle. Germline CDR1 is ENHRY and CDR2 is SYGVKD. The CDR3 contains 14 residues. Sequenced input: peripheral blood. V and J are TRBV10-3 and TRBJ2-7, with a possible D match to TRBD2 (5 bases). The receptor's source is an older woman who had recovered from COVID-19. The CDR3: CAISESLGAYEQYF. CDR3 DNA sequence: TGTGCCATCAGTGAGTCCCTGGGAGCCTACGAGCAGTACTTC.